These 32 T cell receptor beta chains were all obtained from the same sample, sequenced in a study of blood T cell repertoires in COVID-19. TCRdb's table, derived via immunoSEQ multiplex PCR, lists solely in-frame clones and lacks some. The sample carries a few hundred thousand clones, roughly 90% recorded once. Source material: peripheral blood. Receptors originate from a woman aged 30 to 39 with COVID-19, enrolled during active disease.

The chain couples TRBV3-1 (or the pseudogene TRBV3-2) to TRBJ2-2, with 8 positions matching TRBD1. The trim removed 4 bases at V and 7 bases at J, leaving 5 bases unmatched. Germline V CDR1 and CDR2: LGHDT, YNNKEL (reference sequence). CDR3 length: 14 amino acids. The CDR3 region is CASSLIGQGGELFF. CDR3 DNA: TGTGCCAGCAGCCTGATTGGACAGGGCGGGGAGCTGTTTTTT.

This clone was seen once. The chain joins TRBV2 to TRBJ2-7; 16 bases are a match to TRBD2. The V gene's germline CDR1 is SNHLY and CDR2 FYNNEI. This CDR3 is 19 amino acids long. The trim removed 6 bases at V and 5 bases at J, leaving 16 bases unmatched. This chain's CDR3 is CASSLRGLAGGSLENEQYV. In nucleotides, the CDR3 is TGTGCCAGCAGCCTTCGGGGACTAGCGGGAGGGAGTCTCGAAAACGAGCAGTACGTC.

This chain links TRBV18 with TRBJ1-3; perhaps TRBD1 as D (6 bases). Trimming took 2 bases from V and 0 from J, leaving 11 bases between them. CDR3 length equals 16 residues. Germline CDR1 reads KGHSH; CDR2 reads LQKENI. This CDR3 is CASSPRTVTSGNTIYF. The CDR3, as DNA: TGTGCCAGCTCACCAAGGACAGTCACCTCTGGAAACACCATATATTTT.

This clone was detected a few times. The chain employs TRBV4-1 and TRBJ2-1, with D possibly TRBD1 on 6 matching bases. This CDR3 region has 13 residues. V was clipped by 4 bases and J by 10 bases, with 14 bases between them. Germline loops: CDR1 MGHRA, CDR2 YSYEKL. This chain's CDR3 is CASSLRRQEEQFF. CDR3 sequence (DNA): TGCGCCAGCAGCCTCCGGAGACAGGAAGAGCAGTTCTTC.

This chain connects TRBV2 to TRBJ2-2; 8 nucleotides line up with TRBD2. CDR1 is SNHLY and CDR2 is FYNNEI in the germline V gene. The CDR3 is made up of 16 amino acids. The V and J ends lost 4 bases and 5 bases, in that order; junction bases with no gene match: 9. The CDR3 DNA is TGTGCCAGCAGTGCATCAGGGCGCGGGGGGACCGGGGAGCTGTTTTTT. This sequence encodes CASSASGRGGTGELFF.

This rearrangement joins TRBV2 to TRBJ2-7; 9 bases agree with TRBD1. CDR1 is SNHLY and CDR2 is FYNNEI in the germline V gene. V was clipped by 4 bases and J by 4 bases; unmatched bases: 2. This CDR3 contains 13 residues. The CDR3: CASSGGTGYEQYF. The CDR3 DNA follows: TGTGCCAGCAGTGGAGGGACAGGGTACGAGCAGTACTTC. The full variable domain, with the rest looked up from reference TRBV2 and TRBJ2-7, is EPEVTQTPSHQVTQMGQEVILRCVPISNHLYFYWYRQILGQKVEFLVSFYNNEISEKSEIFDDQFSVERPDGSNFTLKIRSTKLEDSAMYFCASSGGTGYEQYFGPGTRLTVT.

The CDR3 protein is CASGLVLGSSGNTIYF. In DNA form, the CDR3 reads TGTGCTAGTGGTTTGGTATTAGGGAGCTCTGGAAACACCATATATTTT. The chain uses TRBV12-5 and TRBJ1-3; no clear D gene. The CDR3 spans 16 residues. Germline assignment: CDR1 LGHNT and CDR2 FRNRAP. V was shortened by 0 bases and J by 0 bases, with 9 bases between the two germline ends.

Comment on this clone: The germline gene is not matched at one end of the junction; a read error may be the cause. The chain combines TRBV7-7 with TRBJ2-5, with 13 bases fitting TRBD2. This CDR3 has 15 residues. CDR1 and CDR2 from the germline V gene are SSHAT and FNYEAQ (reference sequence). This chain's CDR3 is CASSLTSGGVGTQYF. Written as DNA, the CDR3 is TGTGCTAGCAGCTTAACTAGCGGGGGGGTTGGGACCCAGTACTTC. Looking up the rest from reference TRBV7-7 and TRBJ2-5 gives the full variable domain: GAGVSQSPRYKVTKRGQDVTLRCDPISSHATLYWYQQALGQGPEFLTYFNYEAQPDKSGLPSDRFSAERPEGSISTLTIQRTEQRDSAMYRCASSLTSGGVGTQYFGPGTRLLVL.

The chain's CDR3 is CACQGRVSSGANVLTF. In DNA form, the CDR3 reads TGTGCCTGCCAAGGGCGGGTAAGCTCTGGGGCCAACGTCCTGACTTTC. The V gene is TRBV30, the J gene TRBJ2-6; D perhaps matches TRBD2 (5 bases). V lost 6 bases to trimming and J lost 0 bases, with 15 bases between them. Germline CDR1 GTSNPN, CDR2 SVGIG (reference sequence). The CDR3 has 16 residues.

The V gene is TRBV3-1 (or the pseudogene TRBV3-2), the J gene TRBJ2-2, with D possibly being TRBD1 (6 bases). The CDR3 loop spans 16 amino acids. Germline lookup yields CDR1 LGHDT and CDR2 YNNKEL (reference sequence). V gave up 0 bases and J gave up 3 bases, with 11 bases separating them. As DNA, the CDR3 is TGTGCCAGCAGCCAAGAAGCGCAGGGGTACACCGGGGAGCTGTTTTTT. Protein product: CASSQEAQGYTGELFF.

This sequence joins TRBV7-9 and TRBJ2-5; TRBD2 aligns across 11 bases. There are 16 residues in the CDR3. With 2 bases clipped from V and 5 bases from J, the junction kept 7 bases outside the gene matches. CDR1 is SEHNR and CDR2 is FQNEAQ in the germline V gene (reference sequence). The CDR3 region is CASSLRLAGGFETQYF. The CDR3 DNA is TGTGCCAGCAGCTTACGTCTAGCGGGAGGATTTGAGACCCAGTACTTC.

The gene calls are TRBV2 and TRBJ1-6; no reliable D call. Between the trimmed V and J ends, which lost 2 bases and 0 bases, there was a span of 8 bases. This CDR3 contains 16 residues. Germline loops: CDR1 SNHLY, CDR2 FYNNEI. In DNA form, the CDR3 reads TGTGCCAGCAGTGAATCGGGGAGCTCCTATAATTCACCCCTCCACTTT. The encoded protein is CASSESGSSYNSPLHF.

The V call is TRBV28, the J call TRBJ1-4; D might be TRBD1 (5 bases). Trimming removed 5 bases at V and 6 bases at J, with 10 bases between. CDR3 length equals 13 residues. The germline gives CDR1 MDHEN, CDR2 SYDVKM. Here the CDR3 reads CASSPDNYEKLFF. For the CDR3, the DNA is TGTGCCAGCAGTCCGGACAATTATGAAAAACTGTTTTTT.

V usage is TRBV6-5 and J usage is TRBJ1-2, with D possibly TRBD1 on 6 matching bases. This CDR3 has 15 residues. V shed 6 bases and J shed 5 bases, with 19 bases lying between them. In germline, CDR1 is MNHEY, CDR2 SVGAGI. Written as DNA, the CDR3 is TGTGCCAGCAGCCTGGGTTGGGGGCGGGTATATGGCTACACCTTC. Translated: CASSLGWGRVYGYTF.

This chain links TRBV19 with TRBJ1-2, with D possibly TRBD1 on 5 matching bases. Germline CDR1 reads LNHDA; CDR2 reads SQIVND (reference sequence). This CDR3 contains 15 residues. V shed 1 base and J shed 3 bases, with 12 bases lying between them. CDR3 sequence: CASSIVNIGDYGYTF. CDR3 in DNA: TGTGCCAGTAGTATAGTTAATATAGGGGACTATGGCTACACCTTC.

The chain has TRBV7-9 and TRBJ1-2; D possibly corresponds to TRBD1 (5 bases). The CDR3 totals 14 residues. Germline assignment: CDR1 SEHNR and CDR2 FQNEAQ (reference sequence). Trimming removed 3 bases at V and 2 bases at J, with 10 bases between. The CDR3 protein is CASSLTTDNYGYTF. CDR3 sequence (DNA): TGTGCCAGCAGCTTGACGACAGACAACTATGGCTACACCTTC.

The chain joins TRBV5-1 to TRBJ2-1, with 9 bases that match TRBD2. V shed 0 bases, J shed 4 bases, and the junction held 8 bases outside the gene matches. Germline values: CDR1 SGHRS, CDR2 YFSETQ. This CDR3 contains 17 residues. The CDR3 protein is CASSLAGGGVSYNEQFF. The DNA of the CDR3 is TGCGCCAGCAGCTTGGCGGGCGGGGGGGTCTCATACAATGAGCAGTTCTTC.

This chain uses TRBV2 with TRBJ1-1; a weak D match, TRBD1 (5 bases). The germline V gene has CDR1 SNHLY and CDR2 FYNNEI. V gave up 7 bases and J gave up 0 bases, with 15 bases separating them. The CDR3 extends over 15 amino acids. CDR3 amino acids: CASTWGNHMNTEAFF. In nucleotides, the CDR3 is TGTGCCAGCACATGGGGCAACCATATGAACACTGAAGCTTTCTTT.

The chain is built from TRBV27 and TRBJ2-1; D is perhaps TRBD2 (6 bases). The CDR3 extends over 14 amino acids. V was trimmed by 5 bases and J by 6 bases, leaving 14 bases between them. Germline CDR1 and CDR2: MNHEY and SMNVEV (reference sequence). This CDR3 is CASSPGTEGNEQFF. The CDR3 DNA sequence: TGTGCCAGCAGTCCCGGGACGGAGGGCAATGAGCAGTTCTTC.

The V and J genes are TRBV27 and TRBJ1-1; the D is unclear. Trimming left V 5 bases short and J 2 bases short, with 12 bases between. CDR3 length: 14 residues. The V gene's germline CDR1 is MNHEY and CDR2 SMNVEV (reference sequence). Here the CDR3 reads CASSPWPENTEAFF. For the CDR3, the DNA is TGTGCCAGCAGTCCCTGGCCTGAAAACACTGAAGCTTTCTTT.

This clone has a single count. This chain uses TRBV5-4 with TRBJ2-3, with TRBD2 identical over 16 bases. The CDR3 runs to 18 residues. Germline V CDR1 and CDR2: SGHNT, YYREEE (reference sequence). Trimming at V came to 6 bases and at J to 3 bases, leaving 10 bases not matched to a gene. The DNA for the CDR3 is TGTGCCAGCACCCGGGGGGGGACTAGCGGGAGGGCTACAGATACGCAGTATTTT. Translation gives CASTRGGTSGRATDTQYF.

The gene calls are TRBV7-8 and TRBJ2-1, with a possible D match to TRBD2 (5 bases). V lost 3 bases and J 4 bases, leaving 13 bases between the germline ends. This CDR3 region has 15 residues. The germline CDR1 and CDR2 sequences are SGHVS and FQNEAQ. The CDR3 region is CASSFRGTFYNEQFF. As DNA, the CDR3 is TGTGCCAGCAGCTTTCGGGGTACCTTTTACAATGAGCAGTTCTTC.

This chain links TRBV11-3 with TRBJ2-1; D is possibly TRBD2 (5 bases). The ends were cut back, 0 bases at V and 7 bases at J, with 10 bases in the middle. Germline V gives CDR1 SGHNT, CDR2 YENEEA. This CDR3 has 14 residues. CDR3 residues: CASSLEGEVNEQFF. CDR3 sequence (DNA): TGTGCCAGCAGCTTAGAGGGAGAGGTAAATGAGCAGTTCTTC. Filled out from reference TRBV11-3 and TRBJ2-1, the complete variable domain reads EAGVVQSPRYKIIEKKQPVAFWCNPISGHNTLYWYLQNLGQGPELLIRYENEEAVDDSQLPKDRFSAERLKGVDSTLKIQPAELGDSAVYLCASSLEGEVNEQFFGPGTRLTVL.

The chain carries TRBV2 and TRBJ2-7; perhaps TRBD2 as D (5 bases). Germline values: CDR1 SNHLY, CDR2 FYNNEI. The CDR3 contains 15 residues. V lost 5 bases, J lost 3 bases, and 17 bases lay in between. The CDR3: CASSNPRETLYEQYV. CDR3 nucleotide sequence: TGTGCCAGCAGTAACCCGAGGGAGACCCTCTACGAGCAGTACGTC.

V is TRBV7-8 and J is TRBJ2-3; D unclear. Trimming shortened V by 5 bases and J by 4 bases, and 10 bases separated the two germline ends. Germline CDR1 and CDR2: SGHVS and FQNEAQ. The CDR3 is made up of 13 amino acids. CDR3: CASSQREADTQYF. DNA of the CDR3: TGTGCCAGCAGCCAAAGAGAGGCAGATACGCAGTATTTT.

This clone was seen a few times. The rearrangement links TRBV19 to TRBJ2-1; D is unresolved. This CDR3 has 13 amino acids. The V and J ends lost 3 bases and 5 bases respectively, with 8 bases between them. The germline V gene encodes CDR1 LNHDA and CDR2 SQIVND (reference sequence). The CDR3 DNA reads as TGTGCCAGTAGTATGTGGCTCGACAATGAGCAGTTCTTC. It yields the protein CASSMWLDNEQFF.

The chain has TRBV19 and TRBJ1-5, with 7 bases aligning to TRBD1. CDR1 is LNHDA and CDR2 is SQIVND in the germline V gene (reference sequence). Losses at the gene ends were 6 bases for V and 2 bases for J; bases not matched to a gene: 7. The CDR3 spans 15 residues. The CDR3 region is CASRPRQGGNQPQHF. DNA of the CDR3: TGTGCCAGTAGGCCTCGACAGGGAGGCAATCAGCCCCAGCATTTT.

J is TRBJ2-1 and V is TRBV5-1; 9 bases line up with TRBD2. This CDR3 region has 17 residues. Looked up from germline, CDR1 is SGHRS and CDR2 is YFSETQ. V shed 0 bases, J shed 3 bases, and the junction held 7 bases outside the gene matches. The CDR3 region is CASSLEHSGRGYNEQFF. The DNA for the CDR3 is TGCGCCAGCAGCTTGGAACATAGCGGGAGAGGCTACAATGAGCAGTTCTTC.

The chain couples TRBV11-2 to TRBJ2-7, with D possibly being TRBD2 (6 bases). V was cut by 2 bases and J by 0 bases, with 11 bases left in between. The CDR3 totals 15 residues. The germline V gene encodes CDR1 SGHAT and CDR2 FQNNGV. DNA for the CDR3: TGTGCCAGCAGCTTAAGTAGCGGTAGCTCCTACGAGCAGTACGTC. Its protein product is CASSLSSGSSYEQYV.

This clone was counted a single time. The chain has TRBV11-3 and TRBJ2-1, with a weak D call TRBD1 (5 bases). The CDR3 extends over 14 amino acids. Trimming removed 1 base from V and 9 bases from J, with 13 bases in between. In germline, CDR1 is SGHNT, CDR2 YENEEA. CDR3 sequence (DNA): TGTGCCAGCAGCTTAGGTCAAGTCCAGGGTGAGCAGTTCTTC. Its protein product is CASSLGQVQGEQFF.

The chain couples TRBV6-4 to TRBJ2-2, with TRBD2 identical over 9 bases. Germline V CDR1 and CDR2: MRHNA, SNTAGT. J lost 4 bases, V lost 5 bases, and 11 bases had no gene match. This CDR3 contains 17 residues. The CDR3, as DNA: TGTGCCAGCAGTCTCTTGGGTAGCGGGAGTACCACCGGGGAGCTGTTTTTT. Amino acid sequence: CASSLLGSGSTTGELFF.

This chain connects TRBV18 to TRBJ2-7, with a tentative D call TRBD1 (6 bases). The CDR3 is 15 amino acids. Trimming shortened V by 3 bases and J by 3 bases, and 15 bases separated the two germline ends. Germline-derived CDR1 and CDR2 are KGHSH and LQKENI. The CDR3 region is CASSPPGQGFYEQYF. The CDR3, as DNA: TGTGCCAGCTCACCCCCGGGACAAGGGTTCTACGAGCAGTACTTC. The whole variable domain, remainder taken from reference TRBV18 and TRBJ2-7, is NAGVMQNPRHLVRRRGQEARLRCSPMKGHSHVYWYRQLPEEGLKFMVYLQKENIIDESGMPKERFSAEFPKEGPSILRIQQVVRGDSAAYFCASSPPGQGFYEQYFGPGTRLTVT.